This T cell receptor beta chain is from a study of radiotherapy plus CTLA-4 blockade in lung cancer. Overall study: Objective responses were recorded in 15% to 20% of patients, with disease control recorded in approximately 34%.

In germline, CDR1 is LGHNA, CDR2 YSLEER. V lost 0 bases and J lost 6, with 14 bases in between. This CDR3 is built from 15 residues. Only in-frame clones appear in the TCRdb table, and some are missing; sequencing was by immunoSEQ multiplex PCR. The sample consists of more than 95,000 clones, roughly 79% of them appearing once. This clonotype originated in a human donor with non-small cell lung cancer who had a partial response to radiotherapy plus ipilimumab. Some clones in this sample may be carry-over from other donors' samples. J is TRBJ1-2 and V is TRBV4-3; weak D call: TRBD1 (6 bases). Sequenced here: peripheral blood, sampled from a patient treated with radiotherapy plus ipilimumab. CDR3 loop: CASSQDWHRVDGYTF. CDR3 nucleotides: TGCGCCAGCAGCCAAGATTGGCACAGGGTCGATGGCTACACCTTC.